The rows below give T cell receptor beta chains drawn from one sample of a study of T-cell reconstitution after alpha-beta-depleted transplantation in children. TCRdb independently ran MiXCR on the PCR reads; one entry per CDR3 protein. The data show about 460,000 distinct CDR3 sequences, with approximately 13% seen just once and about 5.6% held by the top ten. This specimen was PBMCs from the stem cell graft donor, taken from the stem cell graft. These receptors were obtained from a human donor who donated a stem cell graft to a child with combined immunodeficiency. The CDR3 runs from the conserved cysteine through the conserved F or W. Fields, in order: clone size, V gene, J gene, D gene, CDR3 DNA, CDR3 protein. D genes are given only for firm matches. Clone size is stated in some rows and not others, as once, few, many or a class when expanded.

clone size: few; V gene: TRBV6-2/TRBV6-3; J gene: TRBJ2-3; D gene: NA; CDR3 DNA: TGTGCCAGCAGAAAAGTGGTTACTCACACAGATACGCAGTATTTT; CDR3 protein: CASRKVVTHTDTQYF
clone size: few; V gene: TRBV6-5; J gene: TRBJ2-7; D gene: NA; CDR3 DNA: TGTGCCAGCAGTTACTCTTGGCCGGGATCCTACGAGCAGTACTTC; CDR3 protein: CASSYSWPGSYEQYF
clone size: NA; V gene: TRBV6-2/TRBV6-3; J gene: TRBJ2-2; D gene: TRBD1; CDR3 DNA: TGTGCCAGCAGTTACCCGAGAGGTAACAGGGGCCTAACCGGGGAGCTGTTTTTT; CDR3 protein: CASSYPRGNRGLTGELFF
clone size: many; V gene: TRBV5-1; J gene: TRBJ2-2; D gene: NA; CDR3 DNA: TGCGCCAGCAGCCAAGGGTACGACACCGGGGAGCTGTTTTTT; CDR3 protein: CASSQGYDTGELFF
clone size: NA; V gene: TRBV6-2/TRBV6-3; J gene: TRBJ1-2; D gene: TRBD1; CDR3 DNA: TGTGCCAGCAGCCGAGACAGGGTATCCGGCTACACCTTC; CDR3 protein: CASSRDRVSGYTF
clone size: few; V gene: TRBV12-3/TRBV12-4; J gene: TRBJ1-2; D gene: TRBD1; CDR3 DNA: TGTGCCAGCAGTTACAGGGGGCGCGGCTATGGCTACACCTTC; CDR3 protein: CASSYRGRGYGYTF
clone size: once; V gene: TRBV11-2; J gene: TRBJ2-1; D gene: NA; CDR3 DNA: TGTGCCAGCATCCAAGGCGCCACAGGGTGGAATGAGCAGTTCTTC; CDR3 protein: CASIQGATGWNEQFF
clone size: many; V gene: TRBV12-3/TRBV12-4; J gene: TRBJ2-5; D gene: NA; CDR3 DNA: TGTGCCAGCAGTTTCTCCCCTGTCGTTGAGGAGACCCAGTACTTC; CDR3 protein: CASSFSPVVEETQYF
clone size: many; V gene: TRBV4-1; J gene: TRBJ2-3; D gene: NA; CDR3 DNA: TGCGCCAGCACCCTGGGGGGGCGACGCACAGATACGCAGTATTTT; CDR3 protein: CASTLGGRRTDTQYF
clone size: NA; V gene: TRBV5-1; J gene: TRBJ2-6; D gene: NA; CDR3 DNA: TGCGCCAGCAGCCCGACTAGTCCTGGGGCCAACGTCCTGACTTTC; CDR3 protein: CASSPTSPGANVLTF
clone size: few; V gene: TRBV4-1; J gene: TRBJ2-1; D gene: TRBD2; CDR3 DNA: TGCGCCAGCAGCAAAGAGGAGACTAGCGGGGAGGATGAGCAGTTCTTC; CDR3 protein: CASSKEETSGEDEQFF
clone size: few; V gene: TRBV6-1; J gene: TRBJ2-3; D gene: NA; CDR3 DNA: TGTGCCAGCAGTAGACTAGAGAGGAGCACAGATACGCAGTATTTT; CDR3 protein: CASSRLERSTDTQYF
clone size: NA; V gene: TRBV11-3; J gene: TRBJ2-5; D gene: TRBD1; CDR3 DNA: TGTGCCAGCAGCTTAGGAGACCGGACAGGCCCCCAAGAGACCCAGTACTTC; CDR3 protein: CASSLGDRTGPQETQYF
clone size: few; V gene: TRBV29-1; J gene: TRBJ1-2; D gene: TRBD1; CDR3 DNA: TGCAGCGTCACAGGGGCGTCGAACTATGGCTACACCTTC; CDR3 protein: CSVTGASNYGYTF
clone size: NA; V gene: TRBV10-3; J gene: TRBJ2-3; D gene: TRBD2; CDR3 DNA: TGTGCCATCAGGGGGACTAGCGGGGGGGCCGTGACGCCAGATACGCAGTATTTT; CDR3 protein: CAIRGTSGGAVTPDTQYF
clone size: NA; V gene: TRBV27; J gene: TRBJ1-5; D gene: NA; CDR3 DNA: TGTGCCAGCAGACCCTCCGGGGCACAGCCCCAGCATTTT; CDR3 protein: CASRPSGAQPQHF
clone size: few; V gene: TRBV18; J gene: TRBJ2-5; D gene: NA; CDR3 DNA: TGTGCCAGCTCACCACCGGCGCTGGAGACCCAGTACTTC; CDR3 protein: CASSPPALETQYF
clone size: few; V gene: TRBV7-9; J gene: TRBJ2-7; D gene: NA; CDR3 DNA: TGTGCCAGCAGCTTGTTAGGACTCGGTGGTTTATCCGAGCAGTACTTC; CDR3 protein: CASSLLGLGGLSEQYF
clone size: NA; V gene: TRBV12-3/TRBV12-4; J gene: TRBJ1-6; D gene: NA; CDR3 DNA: TGTGCCAGCAGTTGGGGTGGCTCGGGGACGCTGAATTCACCCCTCCACTTT; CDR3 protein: CASSWGGSGTLNSPLHF
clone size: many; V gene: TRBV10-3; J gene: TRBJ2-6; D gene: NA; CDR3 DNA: TGTGCCATCAGCAACAGGGAAACTGGGGCCAACGTCCTGACTTTC; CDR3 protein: CAISNRETGANVLTF
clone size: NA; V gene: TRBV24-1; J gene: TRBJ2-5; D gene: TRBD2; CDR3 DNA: TGTGCCACCAGTCTCGGGTTCGGCGGGGGGTCGTACCAAGAGACCCAGTACTTC; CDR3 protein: CATSLGFGGGSYQETQYF
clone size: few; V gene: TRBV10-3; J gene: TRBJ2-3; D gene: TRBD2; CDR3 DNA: TGTGCCACCACCGGGACTAGCGGGTCTAGAGGCGCAGATACGCAGTATTTT; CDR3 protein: CATTGTSGSRGADTQYF
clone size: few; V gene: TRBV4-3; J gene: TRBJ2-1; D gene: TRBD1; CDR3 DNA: TGCGCCAGCAGGGCCCATGGGACAGGGATCGGCGATGAGCAGTTCTTC; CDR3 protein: CASRAHGTGIGDEQFF
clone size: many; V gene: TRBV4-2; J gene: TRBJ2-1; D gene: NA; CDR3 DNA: TGTGCCAGCAGCCAAGGACTGGTCAGCTCCTACAATGAGCAGTTCTTC; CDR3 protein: CASSQGLVSSYNEQFF
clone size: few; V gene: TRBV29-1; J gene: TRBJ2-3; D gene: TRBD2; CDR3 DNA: TGCAGCGTTGAAGAGTGGCGGGAGGGTCGGGATACGCAGTATTTT; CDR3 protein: CSVEEWREGRDTQYF
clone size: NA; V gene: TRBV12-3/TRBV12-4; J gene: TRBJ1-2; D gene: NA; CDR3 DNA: TGTGCCAGCAGTTTAGACGCGTGGGGGTATGTGGACTATGGCTACACCTTC; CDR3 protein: CASSLDAWGYVDYGYTF
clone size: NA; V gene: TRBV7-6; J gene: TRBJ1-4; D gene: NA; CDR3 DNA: TGTGCCAGCAGCCCCCCAGTTACCACTAATGAAAAACTGTTTTTT; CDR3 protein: CASSPPVTTNEKLFF
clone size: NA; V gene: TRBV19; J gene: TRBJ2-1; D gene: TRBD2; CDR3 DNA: TGTGCCAGTATTGGGGGGGGTGGCAATGAGCAGTTCTTC; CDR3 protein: CASIGGGGNEQFF
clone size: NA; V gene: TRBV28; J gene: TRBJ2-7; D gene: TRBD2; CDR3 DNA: TGTGCCAGCAGTCCGGGAGGGAACCAATACGAGCAGTACTTC; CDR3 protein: CASSPGGNQYEQYF
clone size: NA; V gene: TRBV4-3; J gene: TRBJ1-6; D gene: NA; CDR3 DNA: TGCGCCAGCAGCCAAGCCCGGGGGTCCTATAATTCACCCCTCCACTTT; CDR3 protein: CASSQARGSYNSPLHF
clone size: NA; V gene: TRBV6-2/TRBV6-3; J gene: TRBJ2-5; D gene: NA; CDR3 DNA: TGTGCCAGCAGTTACGGGGCAGGGAGGCTCGAGACCCAGTACTTC; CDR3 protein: CASSYGAGRLETQYF
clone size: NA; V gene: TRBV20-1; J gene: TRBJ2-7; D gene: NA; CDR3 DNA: TGCAGTGCTGGCCCTGAAGCCAGCACCGAGCAGTACTTC; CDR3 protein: CSAGPEASTEQYF
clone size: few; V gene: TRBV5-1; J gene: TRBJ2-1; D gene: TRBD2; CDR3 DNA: TGCGCCAGCAGCTTGGATGGACTAGCGGAGTACAATGAGCAGTTCTTC; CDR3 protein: CASSLDGLAEYNEQFF
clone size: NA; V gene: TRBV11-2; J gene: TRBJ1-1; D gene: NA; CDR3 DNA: TGTGCCAGCAGCCTTAACGAGGGGTCTGAAGCTTTCTTT; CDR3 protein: CASSLNEGSEAFF
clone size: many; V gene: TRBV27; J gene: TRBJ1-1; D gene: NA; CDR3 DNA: TGTGCCAGCAAATCAGGTTCTGAAGCTTTCTTT; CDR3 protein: CASKSGSEAFF
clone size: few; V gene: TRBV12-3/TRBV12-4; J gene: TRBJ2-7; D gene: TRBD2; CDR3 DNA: TGTGCCAGCACCCTACGGGTCGGGGGGGACTACGAGCAGTACTTC; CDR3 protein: CASTLRVGGDYEQYF
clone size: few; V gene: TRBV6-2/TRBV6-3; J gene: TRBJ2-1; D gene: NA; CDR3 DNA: TGTGCCAGCAGTTACTCGGTGAGGGAGCAGTTCTTC; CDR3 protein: CASSYSVREQFF
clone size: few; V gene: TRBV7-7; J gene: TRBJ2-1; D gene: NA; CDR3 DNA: TGTGCCAGCAGCTTACGGCGGGAACACAATGAGCAGTTCTTC; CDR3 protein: CASSLRREHNEQFF
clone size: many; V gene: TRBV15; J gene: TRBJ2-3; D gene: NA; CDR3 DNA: TGTGCCACCAGCAGCAAGTTTGGAAGGGCCACAGATACGCAGTATTTT; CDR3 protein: CATSSKFGRATDTQYF
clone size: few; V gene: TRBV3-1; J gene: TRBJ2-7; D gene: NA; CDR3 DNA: TGTGCCAGCAGCCAAGAAGAGGGCAAGGCCTACGAGCAGTACTTC; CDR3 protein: CASSQEEGKAYEQYF
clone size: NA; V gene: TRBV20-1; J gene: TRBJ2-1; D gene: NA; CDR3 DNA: TGCAGTGCCGGACCGAGCCTTTACAATGAGCAGTTCTTC; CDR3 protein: CSAGPSLYNEQFF
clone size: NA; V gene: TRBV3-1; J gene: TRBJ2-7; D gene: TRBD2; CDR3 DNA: TGTGCCAGCAGCCAAGGTTTCGCGGGGGGGATCTACGAGCAGTACTTC; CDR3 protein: CASSQGFAGGIYEQYF
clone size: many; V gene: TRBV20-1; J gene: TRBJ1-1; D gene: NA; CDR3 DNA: TGCAGTGCTAGAGAGGGAGCTTTCTTT; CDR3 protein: CSAREGAFF
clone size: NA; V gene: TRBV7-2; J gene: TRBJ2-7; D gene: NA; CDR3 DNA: TGTGCCAGCAGCTTAGATCTAGGGTCCTCAGAGCAGTACTTC; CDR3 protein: CASSLDLGSSEQYF
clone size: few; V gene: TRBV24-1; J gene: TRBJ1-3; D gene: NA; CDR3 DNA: TGTGCCACCAAAAAACAGACTGGAAACACCATATATTTT; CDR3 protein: CATKKQTGNTIYF